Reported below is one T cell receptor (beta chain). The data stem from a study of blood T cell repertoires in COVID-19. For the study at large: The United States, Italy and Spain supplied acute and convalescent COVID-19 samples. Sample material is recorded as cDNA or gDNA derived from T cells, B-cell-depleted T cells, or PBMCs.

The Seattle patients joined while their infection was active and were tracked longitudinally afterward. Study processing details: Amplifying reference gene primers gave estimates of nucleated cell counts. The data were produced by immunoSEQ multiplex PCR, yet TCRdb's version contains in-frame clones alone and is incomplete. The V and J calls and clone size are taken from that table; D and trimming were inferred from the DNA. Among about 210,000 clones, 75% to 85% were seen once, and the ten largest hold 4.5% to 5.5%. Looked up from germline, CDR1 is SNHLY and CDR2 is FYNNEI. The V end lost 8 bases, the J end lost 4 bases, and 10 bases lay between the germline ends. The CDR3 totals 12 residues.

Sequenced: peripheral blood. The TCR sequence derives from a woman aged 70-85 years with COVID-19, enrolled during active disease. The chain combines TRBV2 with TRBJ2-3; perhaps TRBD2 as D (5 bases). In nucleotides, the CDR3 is TGTGCCAGCGGGAGAGGTGCAGATACGCAGTATTTT. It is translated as CASGRGADTQYF.